A selection of T cell receptor beta chains follows, all from one sample in a study of blood T cell repertoires in COVID-19. Libraries were prepared by immunoSEQ multiplex PCR; TCRdb keeps only in-frame clonotypes and omits some of them. This sample has about 300,000 clones, with around 85% found just once. The sample consisted of peripheral blood. All receptors derive from a human donor with COVID-19, enrolled during active disease. The donor label of this sample is uncertain. CDR3s include the opening cysteine and the closing phenylalanine or tryptophan. A D gene is named only where the DNA matches it firmly. Only part of the rows carry a size: once, few, many, or a class if the clone is expanded.

>TRBD1|TRBJ2-5|-|TRBV24-1
TGTGCCACCAGTATCCGGGACAGGGGGCAAGAGACCCAGTACTTC
CATSIRDRGQETQYF
>-|TRBJ2-2|-|TRBV7-7
TGTGCTAGCAGCTTAGACGGGAATACCGGGGAGCTGTTTTTT
CASSLDGNTGELFF
>TRBD1|TRBJ2-5|-|TRBV7-3
TGTGCCAGCAGACCACGACAGGGGGCAGGGGAGACCCAGTACTTC
CASRPRQGAGETQYF
>-|TRBJ2-3|-|TRBV19
TGTGCCAGTAGTGATAGCGGAACTAGCACAGATACGCAGTATTTT
CASSDSGTSTDTQYF
>TRBD2|TRBJ2-1|-|TRBV7-3
TGTGCCAGCAGCCTAGCGGGAGGGAACTACAATGAGCAGTTCTTC
CASSLAGGNYNEQFF
>TRBD1|TRBJ1-6|many|TRBV20-1
TGCAGTGCTAGTAGGACAGGTCCGGATTCACCCCTCCACTTT
CSASRTGPDSPLHF
>TRBD2|TRBJ2-1|-|TRBV7-8
TGTGCCAGCAGCCCTAGCGGGGAGGGAGCCCAGTTCTTC
CASSPSGEGAQFF
>TRBD1|TRBJ1-6|-|TRBV5-1
TGCGCCAGCAGCGGCGGACAGGTCTCTAATTCACCCCTCCACTTT
CASSGGQVSNSPLHF
>TRBD1|TRBJ1-6|once|TRBV4-2
TGTGCCAGCAGCCGAATGGACAGGGGAGGTAATTCACCCCTCCACTTT
CASSRMDRGGNSPLHF
>TRBD2|TRBJ2-3|-|TRBV29-1
TGCAGCGTTGATACTAGCGGTAGCACAGATACGCAGTATTTT
CSVDTSGSTDTQYF
>-|TRBJ2-3|-|TRBV7-3
TGTGCCAGCAGCTCACGACTAGTTACAGATACGCAGTATTTT
CASSSRLVTDTQYF
>TRBD2|TRBJ2-7|-|TRBV28
TGTGCCAGCCGGGGGGACTCCTACGAGCAGTACTTC
CASRGDSYEQYF
>-|TRBJ2-1|-|TRBV11-2
TGTGCCAGCAGCGCAAGTCAGGGCTCCTACAATGAGCAGTTCTTC
CASSASQGSYNEQFF
>TRBD2|TRBJ2-1|-|TRBV18
TGTGCCAGCTCACCGACTAGCGGGTCTTCCTACAATGAGCAGTTCTTC
CASSPTSGSSYNEQFF
>TRBD1|TRBJ1-5|-|TRBV10-2
TGCGCCAGCAGTGAGGGGGGGCAGGGGGGCAATCAGCCCCAGCATTTT
CASSEGGQGGNQPQHF
>TRBD2|TRBJ2-5|few|TRBV3-1/TRBV3-2
TGTGCCAGCAGCCAAGATCAACCAGCGGGGCGCGGGGAGACCCAGTACTTC
CASSQDQPAGRGETQYF
>TRBD2|TRBJ2-1|-|TRBV7-2
TGTGCCAGCAGCCCTCAGCGGGACTCCTACAATGAGCAGTTCTTC
CASSPQRDSYNEQFF
>-|TRBJ1-2|-|TRBV10-3
TGTGCCATCAGTCCAGGAGGGAGGGACGGCTATGGCTACACCTTC
CAISPGGRDGYGYTF
>TRBD2|TRBJ2-2|-|TRBV27
TGTGCCAGCAGTTCCACCCCGCGGGAGGCGAACACCGGGGAGCTGTTTTTT
CASSSTPREANTGELFF
>-|TRBJ2-7|-|TRBV7-2
TGTGCCAGCAGCTTAGTGGCCATCTCACCCTACGAGCAGTACTTC
CASSLVAISPYEQYF
>-|TRBJ2-5|-|TRBV29-1
TGCAGCGTTGTGGACACACAAGAGACCCAGTACTTC
CSVVDTQETQYF
>-|TRBJ1-4|-|TRBV9
TGTGCCAGCAGCGTAGATGGGACTGATAATGAAAAACTGTTTTTT
CASSVDGTDNEKLFF
>-|TRBJ2-7|-|TRBV7-2
TGTGCCAGCAGTCTGACTGTAAACTACGAGCAGTACTTC
CASSLTVNYEQYF
>TRBD2|TRBJ2-1|-|TRBV5-1
TGCGCCAGCAGCTTGCGGACTAGCGGCGGCAATGAGCAGTTCTTC
CASSLRTSGGNEQFF
>TRBD2|TRBJ2-3|-|TRBV27
TGTGCCAGCAGTTTCGGAGCGGGAGGGGATACGCAGTATTTT
CASSFGAGGDTQYF
>-|TRBJ1-3|-|TRBV7-3
TGTGCCAGCAGCTCCGGGTTGCAGGGAGGTACTGGAAACACCATATATTTT
CASSSGLQGGTGNTIYF
>-|TRBJ2-2|-|TRBV5-1
TGCGCCAGCAGCTTGTTGGGGGGGAACACCGGGGAGCTGTTTTTT
CASSLLGGNTGELFF
>TRBD1|TRBJ2-5|-|TRBV7-2
TGTGCCAGCAGCCCGTGGACAGGGGAAGAGACCCAGTACTTC
CASSPWTGEETQYF
>TRBD2|TRBJ2-1|-|TRBV19
TGTGCCTCCGGGACTAGTCCCCTCTTC
CASGTSPLF
>-|TRBJ1-5|-|TRBV28
TGTGCCAGCAGTTTAGGGCAGCCCGATCAGCCCCAGCATTTT
CASSLGQPDQPQHF
>TRBD2|TRBJ2-7|-|TRBV27
TGTGCCAGCTCTTCGGGACTAGCGTCGACCGCCTACGAGCAGTACTTC
CASSSGLASTAYEQYF
>-|TRBJ1-1|-|TRBV6-5
TGTGCCAGCAGTCCCGCCAACCGGAGGGGAGCTTTCTTT
CASSPANRRGAFF
>-|TRBJ2-1|-|TRBV28
TGTGCCAGCCCGCCTGCGGGGATTTACAATGAGCAGTTCTTC
CASPPAGIYNEQFF
>TRBD2|TRBJ2-1|-|TRBV30
TGTGCCTTAACGGGGGGTCAAAACAATGAGCAGTTCTTC
CALTGGQNNEQFF
>-|TRBJ1-5|-|TRBV19
TGTGCCAGTGCATACAGGCAACCCAATCAGCCCCAGCATTTT
CASAYRQPNQPQHF
>TRBD2|TRBJ2-1|-|TRBV10-3
TGTGCCATCAGTGAGGGAGGCGGGAGAAATTCCTACAATGAGCAGTTCTTC
CAISEGGGRNSYNEQFF
>TRBD1|TRBJ1-5|few|TRBV10-3
TGTGCCATCAGCCCTAGAGACAGGGGCAATCAGCCCCAGCATTTT
CAISPRDRGNQPQHF